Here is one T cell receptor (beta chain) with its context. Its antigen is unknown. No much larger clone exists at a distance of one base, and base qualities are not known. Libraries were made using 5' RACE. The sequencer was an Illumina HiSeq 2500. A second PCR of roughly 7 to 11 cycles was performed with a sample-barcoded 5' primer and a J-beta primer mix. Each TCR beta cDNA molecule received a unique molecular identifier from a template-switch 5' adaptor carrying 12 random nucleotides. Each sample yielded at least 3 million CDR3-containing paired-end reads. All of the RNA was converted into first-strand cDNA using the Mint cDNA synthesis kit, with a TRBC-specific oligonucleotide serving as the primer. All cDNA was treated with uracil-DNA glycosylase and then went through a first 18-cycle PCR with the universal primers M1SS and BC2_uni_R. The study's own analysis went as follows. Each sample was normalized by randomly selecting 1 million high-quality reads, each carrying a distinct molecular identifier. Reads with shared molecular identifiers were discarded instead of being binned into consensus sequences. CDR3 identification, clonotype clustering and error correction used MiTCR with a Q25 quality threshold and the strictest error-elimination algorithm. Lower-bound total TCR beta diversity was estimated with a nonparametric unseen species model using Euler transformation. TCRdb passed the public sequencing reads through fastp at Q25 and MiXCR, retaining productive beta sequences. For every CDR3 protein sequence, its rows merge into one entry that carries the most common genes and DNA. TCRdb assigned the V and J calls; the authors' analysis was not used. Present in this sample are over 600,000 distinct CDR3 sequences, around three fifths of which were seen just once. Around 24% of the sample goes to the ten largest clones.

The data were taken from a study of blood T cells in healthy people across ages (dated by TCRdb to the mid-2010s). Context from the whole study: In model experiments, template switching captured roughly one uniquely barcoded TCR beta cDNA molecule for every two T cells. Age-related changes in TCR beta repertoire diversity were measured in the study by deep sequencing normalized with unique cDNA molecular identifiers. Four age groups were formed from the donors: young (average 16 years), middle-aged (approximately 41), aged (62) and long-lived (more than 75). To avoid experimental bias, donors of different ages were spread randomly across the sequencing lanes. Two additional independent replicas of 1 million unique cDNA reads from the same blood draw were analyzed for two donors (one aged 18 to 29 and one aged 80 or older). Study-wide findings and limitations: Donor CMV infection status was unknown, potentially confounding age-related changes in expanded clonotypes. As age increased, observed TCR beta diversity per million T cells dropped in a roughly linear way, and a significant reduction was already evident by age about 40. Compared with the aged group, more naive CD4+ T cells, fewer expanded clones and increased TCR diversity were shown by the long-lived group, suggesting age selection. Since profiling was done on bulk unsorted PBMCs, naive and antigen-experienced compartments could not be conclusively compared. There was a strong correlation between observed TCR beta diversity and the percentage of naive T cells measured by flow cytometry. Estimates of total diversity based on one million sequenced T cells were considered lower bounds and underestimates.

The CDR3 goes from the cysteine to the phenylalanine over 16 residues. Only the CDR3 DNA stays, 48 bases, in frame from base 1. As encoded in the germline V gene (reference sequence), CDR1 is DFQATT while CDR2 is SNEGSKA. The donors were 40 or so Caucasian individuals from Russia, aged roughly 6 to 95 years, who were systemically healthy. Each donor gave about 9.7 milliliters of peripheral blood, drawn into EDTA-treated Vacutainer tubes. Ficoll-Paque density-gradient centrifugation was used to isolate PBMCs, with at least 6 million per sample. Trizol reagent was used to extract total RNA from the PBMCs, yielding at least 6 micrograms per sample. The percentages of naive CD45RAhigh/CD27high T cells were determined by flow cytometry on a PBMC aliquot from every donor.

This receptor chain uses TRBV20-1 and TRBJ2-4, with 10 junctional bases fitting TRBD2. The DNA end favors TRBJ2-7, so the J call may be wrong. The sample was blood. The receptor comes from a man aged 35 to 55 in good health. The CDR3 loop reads CSARIDGAGGPCEQYF. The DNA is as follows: TGCAGTGCTAGAATCGACGGAGCGGGAGGGCCCTGCGAGCAGTACTTC.